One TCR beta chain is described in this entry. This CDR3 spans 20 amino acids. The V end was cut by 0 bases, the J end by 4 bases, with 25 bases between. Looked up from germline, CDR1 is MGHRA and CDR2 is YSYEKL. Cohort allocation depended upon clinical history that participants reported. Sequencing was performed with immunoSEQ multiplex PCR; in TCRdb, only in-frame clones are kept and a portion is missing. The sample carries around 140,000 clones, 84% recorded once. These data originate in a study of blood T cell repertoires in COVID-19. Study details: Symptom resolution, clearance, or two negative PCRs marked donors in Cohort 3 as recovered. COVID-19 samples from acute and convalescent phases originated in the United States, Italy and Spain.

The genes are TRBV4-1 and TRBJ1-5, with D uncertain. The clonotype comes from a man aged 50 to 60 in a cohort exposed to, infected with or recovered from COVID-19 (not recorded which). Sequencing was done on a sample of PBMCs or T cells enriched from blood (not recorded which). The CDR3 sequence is CASSQDLVGSGALVNQPQHF. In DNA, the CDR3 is TGCGCCAGCAGCCAAGATTTAGTGGGGAGTGGTGCCCTAGTAAATCAGCCCCAGCATTTT.